Listed below are T cell receptor beta chains from one sample, sequenced in a study of shared clonotypes between healthy human individuals. TCRdb's table, derived via immunoSEQ multiplex PCR, lists solely in-frame clones and lacks some. The top ten hold roughly 0.1% of the sample, which has roughly 650,000 clones, roughly 96% seen once. Sequencing was carried out using naive CD8+ T cells sorted from blood. These receptors were collected from a woman aged 30 to 39 in good health. Both conserved end residues are part of each CDR3. The order of the fields is J gene, D gene, clone size, V gene, CDR3 protein, CDR3 DNA. A D gene is named only where the DNA matches it firmly. Clone size is shown for a subset of rows, as once, few, many or a class of expanded clone.

TRBJ2-3 - - TRBV19 CASSKGLAEHTQYF TGTGCCAGTAGTAAAGGATTAGCGGAGCATACGCAGTATTTT
TRBJ2-3 - - TRBV28 CASSHGLHTDTQYF TGTGCCAGCAGTCACGGGTTACACACAGATACGCAGTATTTT
TRBJ1-4 TRBD1 - TRBV9 CASSVTGGKEKLFF TGTGCCAGCAGCGTAACAGGGGGGAAGGAAAAACTGTTTTTT
TRBJ2-3 TRBD2 - TRBV7-9 CASTPPAGDKDTQYF TGTGCCAGCACCCCCCCGGCGGGAGATAAAGATACGCAGTATTTT
TRBJ2-7 - once TRBV7-9 CASSPPRGQTYEQYF TGTGCCAGCAGCCCCCCCCGGGGGCAGACCTACGAGCAGTACTTC
TRBJ2-7 TRBD2 - TRBV5-5 CASSLATSGTYEQYF TGTGCCAGCAGCTTAGCCACTAGCGGAACCTACGAGCAGTACTTC
TRBJ2-1 TRBD2 - TRBV7-9 CASSLEWPFGTSAYNEQFF TGTGCCAGCAGCTTAGAGTGGCCGTTTGGGACTAGCGCATACAATGAGCAGTTCTTC
TRBJ1-2 - - TRBV5-6 CASSLAGGSGYTF TGTGCCAGCAGCTTGGCCGGTGGAAGTGGCTACACCTTC
TRBJ1-5 - - TRBV25-1 CASSEWGLSGNQPQHF TGTGCCAGCAGTGAATGGGGGTTATCCGGCAATCAGCCCCAGCATTTT
TRBJ2-7 TRBD2 - TRBV19 CASSMGLAGINEQYF TGTGCCAGTAGTATGGGTCTAGCGGGAATAAACGAGCAGTACTTC
TRBJ1-1 - - TRBV4-1 CASSQEAGLNTEAFF TGCGCCAGCAGCCAAGAAGCAGGTTTGAACACTGAAGCTTTCTTT